This T cell receptor beta chain was sequenced during a study of T-cell reconstitution after alpha-beta-depleted transplantation in children. This clonotype was found many times. The CDR3 covers 14 residues. The germline gives CDR1 DFQATT, CDR2 SNEGSKA (reference sequence). Deletions cut 6 bases from V and 2 bases from J, with 16 bases between. As it was prepared, the TCRbeta library received unique molecular identifiers. TCRdb reprocessed the PCR reads via MiXCR and lists one record per CDR3 protein. The sample lists 200,000 or so distinct CDR3 sequences, 5% to 7.5% occurring once. The clonotype comes from a girl in the first two years of life with combined immunodeficiency, due to receive a stem cell transplant. Source: PBMCs, taken before TCRalphabeta/CD19-depleted stem cell transplant. The chain couples TRBV20-1 to TRBJ1-1; a possible D gene is TRBD1 (5 bases). The CDR3 loop is CSAAIADSNTEAFF. The CDR3 DNA reads as TGCAGTGCGGCGATCGCTGACAGTAACACTGAAGCTTTCTTT.